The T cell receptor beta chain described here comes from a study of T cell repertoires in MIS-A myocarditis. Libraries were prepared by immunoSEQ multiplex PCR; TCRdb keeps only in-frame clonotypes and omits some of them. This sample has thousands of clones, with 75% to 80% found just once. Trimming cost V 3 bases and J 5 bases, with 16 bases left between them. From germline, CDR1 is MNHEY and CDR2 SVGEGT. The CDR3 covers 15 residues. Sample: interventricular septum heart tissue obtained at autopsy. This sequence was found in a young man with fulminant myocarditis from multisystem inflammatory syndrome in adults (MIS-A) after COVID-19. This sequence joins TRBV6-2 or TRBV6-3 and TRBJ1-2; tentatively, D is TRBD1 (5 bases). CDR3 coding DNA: TGTGCCAGCAGTTATCCGGGAGGAGGGGAATATGGCTACACCTTC. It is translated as CASSYPGGGEYGYTF.